These T cell receptor beta chains were read from a single sample in a study of persistence of HIV-infected CD4 T cells. The antigens these receptors bind are not known. Method: immunoSEQ multiplex PCR; TCRdb's copy keeps in-frame clones and lacks some. The sample lists 25,000 to 35,000 clones, roughly 70% seen once, with 1.4% in the top ten. The source was CD4+ T cells sorted from PBMCs after roughly 19-hour stimulation, collected from a patient who received antiretroviral therapy. The source of these receptors is an adult man with HIV who was CMV-seropositive. The CDR3 runs from the conserved cysteine through the conserved F or W. The D gene is left open where the match is weak. Where a row states a size, it is once, few, many or the class of an expanded clone; other rows omit it.

v_call: TRBV7-9
clone_size: few
j_call: TRBJ1-5
d_call: .
cdr3_nt: TGTGCCAGCAGCTTAGGAGGTTCGCGCAATCAGCCCCAGCATTTT
cdr3_aa: CASSLGGSRNQPQHF

v_call: TRBV29-1
clone_size: once
j_call: TRBJ2-1
d_call: TRBD1
cdr3_nt: TGCAGCGTCCAGACAGGGACCTACAATGAGCAGTTCTTC
cdr3_aa: CSVQTGTYNEQFF

v_call: TRBV2
clone_size: once
j_call: TRBJ2-1
d_call: .
cdr3_nt: TGTGCCAGCAGTGTAGGCCCCTACAATGAGCAGTTCTTC
cdr3_aa: CASSVGPYNEQFF

v_call: TRBV5-1
clone_size: .
j_call: TRBJ2-7
d_call: TRBD1
cdr3_nt: TGCGCCAGCAGCTTGTGGGGACAGGGGAATCTGGCCGAGCAGTACTTC
cdr3_aa: CASSLWGQGNLAEQYF

v_call: TRBV7-3
clone_size: .
j_call: TRBJ2-3
d_call: TRBD2
cdr3_nt: TGTGCCAGCAGCCCTAGACTACCGGGACTAGCGGGGGCTAGCACAGATACGCAGTATTTT
cdr3_aa: CASSPRLPGLAGASTDTQYF

v_call: TRBV19
clone_size: few
j_call: TRBJ1-4
d_call: TRBD1
cdr3_nt: TGTGCCAGCACCGGGACAGGGGGCCTCGGAGCTAATGAAAAACTGTTTTTT
cdr3_aa: CASTGTGGLGANEKLFF

v_call: TRBV27
clone_size: .
j_call: TRBJ1-5
d_call: .
cdr3_nt: TGTGCCAGCAGTTTAATGAAAGGGGATCAGCCCCAGCATTTT
cdr3_aa: CASSLMKGDQPQHF

v_call: TRBV2
clone_size: .
j_call: TRBJ1-4
d_call: TRBD1
cdr3_nt: TGTGCCAGCAGCAGGGGGGGAGATGAAAAACTGTTTTTT
cdr3_aa: CASSRGGDEKLFF

v_call: TRBV19
clone_size: .
j_call: TRBJ1-3
d_call: .
cdr3_nt: TGTGCCAGTAATCGGGCGGGAAACACCATATATTTT
cdr3_aa: CASNRAGNTIYF

v_call: TRBV29-1
clone_size: .
j_call: TRBJ2-7
d_call: TRBD2
cdr3_nt: TGCAGCGTTATAGCGGGGGCCACCTACGAGCAGTACTTC
cdr3_aa: CSVIAGATYEQYF

v_call: TRBV6-5
clone_size: .
j_call: TRBJ1-6
d_call: TRBD1
cdr3_nt: TGTGCCAGCAGTTACACGACAGGGGAGGATTCACCCCTCCACTTT
cdr3_aa: CASSYTTGEDSPLHF

v_call: TRBV6-1
clone_size: .
j_call: TRBJ1-1
d_call: .
cdr3_nt: TGTGCCAGCAGTGAAAGAGGGAGCAGGGGAGGCACTGAAGCTTTCTTT
cdr3_aa: CASSERGSRGGTEAFF

v_call: TRBV2
clone_size: few
j_call: TRBJ1-5
d_call: TRBD1
cdr3_nt: TGTGCCAGCAGCATTCAGGGGGCGCAGAGTCAGCCCCAGCATTTT
cdr3_aa: CASSIQGAQSQPQHF

v_call: TRBV29-1
clone_size: .
j_call: TRBJ2-1
d_call: .
cdr3_nt: TGCAGCGTTGAGGGGTCCTGGGTTGTCCGCGAGCAGTTCTTC
cdr3_aa: CSVEGSWVVREQFF

v_call: TRBV2
clone_size: once
j_call: TRBJ2-3
d_call: .
cdr3_nt: TGTGCCAGCAGTGAAATAGGACTCAGCACAGATACGCAGTATTTT
cdr3_aa: CASSEIGLSTDTQYF

v_call: TRBV6-5
clone_size: few
j_call: TRBJ2-7
d_call: .
cdr3_nt: TGTGCCAGCAGTTCAACCCGGGACCACTACGAGCAGTACTTC
cdr3_aa: CASSSTRDHYEQYF

v_call: TRBV7-2
clone_size: .
j_call: TRBJ1-6
d_call: TRBD1
cdr3_nt: TGTGCCAGCAGGTTCAGGGGGAGCTCCTATAATTCACCCCTCCACTTT
cdr3_aa: CASRFRGSSYNSPLHF

v_call: TRBV4-2
clone_size: .
j_call: TRBJ2-7
d_call: TRBD2
cdr3_nt: TGTGCCAGCAGCCGGGGGGAGGGTAACGAGCAGTACTTC
cdr3_aa: CASSRGEGNEQYF

v_call: TRBV10-3
clone_size: .
j_call: TRBJ1-1
d_call: .
cdr3_nt: TGTGCCATCAGTGATTCGACGGAGGGAAACACTGAAGCTTTCTTT
cdr3_aa: CAISDSTEGNTEAFF

v_call: TRBV6-1
clone_size: .
j_call: TRBJ2-7
d_call: .
cdr3_nt: TGTGCCAGCAGTGAAGCCTTAACACTCCGGGGCGAGCAGTACTTC
cdr3_aa: CASSEALTLRGEQYF

v_call: TRBV6-4
clone_size: .
j_call: TRBJ2-1
d_call: .
cdr3_nt: TGTGCCAGCAGTGCCCTAGGGGCCAATGAGCAGTTCTTC
cdr3_aa: CASSALGANEQFF

v_call: TRBV6-5
clone_size: medium-sized
j_call: TRBJ1-1
d_call: .
cdr3_nt: TGTGCCAGCAGTTACCGACAGTTCATGAACACTGAAGCTTTCTTT
cdr3_aa: CASSYRQFMNTEAFF

v_call: TRBV9
clone_size: .
j_call: TRBJ2-3
d_call: .
cdr3_nt: TGTGCCAGCAGCCCCGAACCCCGGACAGATACGCAGTATTTT
cdr3_aa: CASSPEPRTDTQYF

v_call: TRBV7-2
clone_size: .
j_call: TRBJ1-5
d_call: .
cdr3_nt: TGTGCCAGCAAAGGGGCTAGGGGGAGCAATCAGCCCCAGCATTTT
cdr3_aa: CASKGARGSNQPQHF

v_call: TRBV10-3
clone_size: .
j_call: TRBJ1-1
d_call: .
cdr3_nt: TGTGCCATCAGTGATCAACAGAACACTGAAGCTTTCTTT
cdr3_aa: CAISDQQNTEAFF

v_call: TRBV7-2
clone_size: .
j_call: TRBJ2-5
d_call: .
cdr3_nt: TGTGCCAGCAGCTTAGCGGGACGGGGGATGGAGACCCAGTACTTC
cdr3_aa: CASSLAGRGMETQYF

v_call: TRBV2
clone_size: .
j_call: TRBJ2-2
d_call: TRBD1
cdr3_nt: TGTGCCAGCCAGCCCGGGACAGGGAACACCGGGGAGCTGTTTTTT
cdr3_aa: CASQPGTGNTGELFF

v_call: TRBV7-3
clone_size: once
j_call: TRBJ1-1
d_call: .
cdr3_nt: TGTGCCAGCAGCTTAATAGGGGCCCGGGGAGACACTGAAGCTTTCTTT
cdr3_aa: CASSLIGARGDTEAFF

v_call: TRBV4-1
clone_size: .
j_call: TRBJ2-3
d_call: .
cdr3_nt: TGCGCCAGCAGCCAAGACAGGCGGGGCCCCACAGATACGCAGTATTTT
cdr3_aa: CASSQDRRGPTDTQYF

v_call: TRBV5-6
clone_size: once
j_call: TRBJ2-7
d_call: TRBD2
cdr3_nt: TGTGCCAGCAGCTTGGGAGAGGATGGGGGGGCCTACGAGCAGTACTTC
cdr3_aa: CASSLGEDGGAYEQYF

v_call: TRBV12-3/TRBV12-4
clone_size: .
j_call: TRBJ2-7
d_call: .
cdr3_nt: TGTGCCAGCAGCCTCGGGTCTTTCTACGAGCAGTACTTC
cdr3_aa: CASSLGSFYEQYF

v_call: TRBV12-3/TRBV12-4
clone_size: few
j_call: TRBJ1-1
d_call: .
cdr3_nt: TGTGCCAGCAGTTTAGTGGGCACTGAAGCTTTCTTT
cdr3_aa: CASSLVGTEAFF

v_call: TRBV6-1
clone_size: .
j_call: TRBJ2-7
d_call: TRBD2
cdr3_nt: TGTGCCAGCAGTGAGCGGGGGAACCACGAGCAGTACTTC
cdr3_aa: CASSERGNHEQYF

v_call: TRBV28
clone_size: .
j_call: TRBJ1-3
d_call: TRBD1
cdr3_nt: TGTGCCAGCAGTCCCGACAGGGGTGCAGGAAACACCATATATTTT
cdr3_aa: CASSPDRGAGNTIYF

v_call: TRBV7-9
clone_size: .
j_call: TRBJ1-2
d_call: .
cdr3_nt: TGTGCCAGCAGCTTAACGGACGGCACTAACTATGGCTACACCTTC
cdr3_aa: CASSLTDGTNYGYTF

v_call: TRBV2
clone_size: .
j_call: TRBJ2-2
d_call: .
cdr3_nt: TGTGCCAGCAGGGGGATCACCGGGGAGCTGTTTTTT
cdr3_aa: CASRGITGELFF

v_call: TRBV10-1
clone_size: .
j_call: TRBJ1-1
d_call: .
cdr3_nt: TGCGCCAGCAGGATGGCAAGGAACACTGAAGCTTTCTTT
cdr3_aa: CASRMARNTEAFF

v_call: TRBV10-3
clone_size: .
j_call: TRBJ1-5
d_call: TRBD1
cdr3_nt: TGTGCCATCAGTCGACAGGGAGGGGGACAGCCCCAGCATTTT
cdr3_aa: CAISRQGGGQPQHF

v_call: TRBV19
clone_size: .
j_call: TRBJ1-5
d_call: .
cdr3_nt: TGTGCCAGTAGTATGGGCAGGGCAAGAGGCAATCAGCCCCAGCATTTT
cdr3_aa: CASSMGRARGNQPQHF

v_call: TRBV25-1
clone_size: .
j_call: TRBJ1-2
d_call: TRBD1
cdr3_nt: TGTGCCAGCAGTATAACAGGGGATGGCTACACCTTC
cdr3_aa: CASSITGDGYTF

v_call: TRBV6-5
clone_size: .
j_call: TRBJ1-4
d_call: TRBD1
cdr3_nt: TGTGCCAGCAGTTACTCCCCCCGGACAGGGATTGAAAAACTGTTTTTT
cdr3_aa: CASSYSPRTGIEKLFF

v_call: TRBV21-1
clone_size: medium-sized
j_call: TRBJ2-5
d_call: .
cdr3_nt: TGTGCCAGCAGCAAAGGAGGTAGGCTGACACGATTAGGGGAGACCCAGTACTTC
cdr3_aa: CASSKGGRLTRLGETQYF

v_call: TRBV28
clone_size: .
j_call: TRBJ2-1
d_call: .
cdr3_nt: TGTGCCAGCAGTTTCGCCGGGACGAACAATGAGCAGTTCTTC
cdr3_aa: CASSFAGTNNEQFF

v_call: TRBV4-2
clone_size: .
j_call: TRBJ2-3
d_call: .
cdr3_nt: TGTGCCAGCAGCCAAGATCCAGGGGCGAAGGCAGATACGCAGTATTTT
cdr3_aa: CASSQDPGAKADTQYF

v_call: TRBV24-1
clone_size: .
j_call: TRBJ1-2
d_call: .
cdr3_nt: TGTGCCACCAGTCCCGACAATTTTTATGGCTACACCTTC
cdr3_aa: CATSPDNFYGYTF

v_call: TRBV15
clone_size: medium-sized
j_call: TRBJ1-2
d_call: .
cdr3_nt: TGTGCCTCAGCCCTCGGGGGAGGAAAGGGCTACACCTTC
cdr3_aa: CASALGGGKGYTF

v_call: TRBV6-1
clone_size: .
j_call: TRBJ1-4
d_call: .
cdr3_nt: TGTGCCAGCAGTGAAGCAGGGGAAAAACTGTTTTTT
cdr3_aa: CASSEAGEKLFF

v_call: TRBV24-1
clone_size: .
j_call: TRBJ2-1
d_call: .
cdr3_nt: TGTGCCACCAGTGCGTGGGGAAACAATGAGCAGTTCTTC
cdr3_aa: CATSAWGNNEQFF

v_call: TRBV2
clone_size: .
j_call: TRBJ1-5
d_call: TRBD1
cdr3_nt: TGTGCCAGCAGTATCGGACAGGGGTATCAGCCCCAGCATTTT
cdr3_aa: CASSIGQGYQPQHF

v_call: TRBV9
clone_size: .
j_call: TRBJ2-6
d_call: TRBD2
cdr3_nt: TGTGCCAGCAGCTTCAGACTAGCGGGGGGCAGGTCCGGGGCCAACGTCCTGACTTTC
cdr3_aa: CASSFRLAGGRSGANVLTF

v_call: TRBV5-6
clone_size: .
j_call: TRBJ1-4
d_call: .
cdr3_nt: TGTGCCAGCAGCTTGAGGGTTCAGGGTCCGAATGAAAAACTGTTTTTT
cdr3_aa: CASSLRVQGPNEKLFF

v_call: TRBV6-2/TRBV6-3
clone_size: .
j_call: TRBJ1-6
d_call: .
cdr3_nt: TGTGCCAGCAGTTATGGGACTTTACAGAATTCACCCCTCCACTTT
cdr3_aa: CASSYGTLQNSPLHF

v_call: TRBV20-1
clone_size: .
j_call: TRBJ2-7
d_call: .
cdr3_nt: TGCAGTGCTAGTAGACAGCGCGAGGAGTACTTC
cdr3_aa: CSASRQREEYF

v_call: TRBV5-1
clone_size: .
j_call: TRBJ2-1
d_call: .
cdr3_nt: TGCGCCAGCAGCTTGCAGGGAACCTACAATGAGCAGTTCTTC
cdr3_aa: CASSLQGTYNEQFF

v_call: TRBV5-6
clone_size: .
j_call: TRBJ2-7
d_call: .
cdr3_nt: TGTGCCAGCAGCCCCGGAGGAGTGCACGAGCAGTACTTC
cdr3_aa: CASSPGGVHEQYF

v_call: TRBV6-1
clone_size: .
j_call: TRBJ1-2
d_call: .
cdr3_nt: TGTGCCAGCAGTGAAGCGCGGAGGGTTGGTGGCTACACCTTC
cdr3_aa: CASSEARRVGGYTF

v_call: TRBV7-6
clone_size: .
j_call: TRBJ1-1
d_call: TRBD1
cdr3_nt: TGTGCCAGCAGCTTTCGACAGGGTTCCACGGCGAACACTGAAGCTTTCTTT
cdr3_aa: CASSFRQGSTANTEAFF

v_call: TRBV18
clone_size: .
j_call: TRBJ1-6
d_call: .
cdr3_nt: TGTGCCAGCTCACAGACACAGTTAGGGAGCTCCTATAATTCACCCCTCCACTTT
cdr3_aa: CASSQTQLGSSYNSPLHF

v_call: TRBV20-1
clone_size: .
j_call: TRBJ2-1
d_call: .
cdr3_nt: TGCAGTGCTAGAAGGGACTTACCCCAGTTCTTC
cdr3_aa: CSARRDLPQFF